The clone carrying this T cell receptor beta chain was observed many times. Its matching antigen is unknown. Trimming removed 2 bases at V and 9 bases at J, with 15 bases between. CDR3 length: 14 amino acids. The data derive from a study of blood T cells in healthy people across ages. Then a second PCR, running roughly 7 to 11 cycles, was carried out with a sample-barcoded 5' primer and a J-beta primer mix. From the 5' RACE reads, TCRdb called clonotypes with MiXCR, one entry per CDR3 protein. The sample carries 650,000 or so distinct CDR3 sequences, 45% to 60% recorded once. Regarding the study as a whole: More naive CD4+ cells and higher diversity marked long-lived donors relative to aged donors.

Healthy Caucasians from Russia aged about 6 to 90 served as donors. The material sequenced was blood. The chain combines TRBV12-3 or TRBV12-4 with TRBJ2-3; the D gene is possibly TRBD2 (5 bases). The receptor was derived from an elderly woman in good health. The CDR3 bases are TGTGCCAGCAGTTTATGGGAGTTCAGCGGCACGCAGTATTTT. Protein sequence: CASSLWEFSGTQYF.